The 8 T cell receptor beta chains below come from one sample, sequenced in a study of TIL therapy for anti-PD-1-resistant metastatic lung cancer (dated by TCRdb to the early 2020s). The time point label here, explained by the study, means: pre-treatment sample, taken before nivolumab and TIL therapy. TCR beta CDR3 regions were amplified from genomic DNA with the immunoSEQ v3 hsTCRB kit using bias-controlled multiplex PCR. In its TCRdb copy, this immuneACCESS table keeps in-frame sequences only and misses some clones. Where compared with another copy, unresolved V genes explain less than half of these, and the others have no known cause. This sample has approximately 50,000 clones in its table, and around three quarters of those were observed once. The ten largest clones add up to about 16% of the sample. This material consisted of blood, taken at baseline. Source of these receptors: a man in his 70s with non-small cell lung cancer.

This clone was seen a few times. This chain links TRBV21-1 with TRBJ2-5; the table's D call of TRBD2 was not tested on the DNA. TRBV21-1 is a known pseudogene. This CDR3 region has 16 residues. CDR3 sequence: CASTWGWLAGVETQYF. In DNA form, the CDR3 reads TGTGCCAGCACCTGGGGGTGGCTAGCGGGGGTAGAGACCCAGTACTTC.

The chain employs TRBV28 and TRBJ1-1; D is perhaps TRBD1 (6 bases). Germline V gives CDR1 MDHEN, CDR2 SYDVKM. V was pared by 6 bases and J by 3 bases, with 17 bases between. This CDR3 is built from 15 residues. The CDR3 region has the DNA TGTGCCAGCAGCCGCCCTTCCAGGGGTGACACTGAAGCTTTCTTT. Protein sequence: CASSRPSRGDTEAFF.

The chain joins TRBV6-1 to TRBJ1-1, with D possibly TRBD1 on 6 matching bases. Trimming removed 6 bases from V and 1 base from J, with 12 bases in between. Germline V gene data show CDR1 as MNHNS and CDR2 as SASEGT. There are 14 residues in the CDR3. The CDR3 loop reads CASRAGTTNTEAFF. CDR3 DNA sequence: TGTGCCAGCAGGGCCGGGACAACGAACACTGAAGCTTTCTTT.

The V call is TRBV27, the J call TRBJ2-2; no reliable D call. Trimming shortened V by 1 base and J by 3 bases, and 3 bases separated the two germline ends. The CDR3 loop spans 13 amino acids. CDR1 MNHEY and CDR2 SMNVEV come from the germline V gene (reference sequence). CDR3 loop: CASSLLDTGELFF. CDR3 nucleotides: TGTGCCAGCAGTTTATTAGACACCGGGGAGCTGTTTTTT.

This clone was observed once. The chain carries TRBV27 and TRBJ1-3; D is unresolved. Germline-derived CDR1 and CDR2 are MNHEY and SMNVEV (reference sequence). The germline V and J ends were trimmed by 8 bases and 2 bases, with 10 bases remaining between them. CDR3 size: 13 residues. The CDR3 DNA reads as TGTGCCAGCGGTCTTGGGGCTGGAAACACCATATATTTT. As protein: CASGLGAGNTIYF.

The V gene is TRBV5-1, the J gene TRBJ2-3; either TRBD1 or TRBD2 may supply D (5 bases each). The V gene's germline CDR1 is SGHRS and CDR2 YFSETQ. The V and J ends lost 0 bases and 9 bases respectively, with 8 bases between them. The CDR3 spans 12 residues. CDR3 nucleotides: TGCGCCAGCAGCTTGGACGGGGACACGCAGTATTTT. It translates to CASSLDGDTQYF.

This clone appeared once. The rearrangement joins TRBV7-3 to TRBJ2-2; 9 bases map to TRBD1. CDR1 and CDR2 (germline): SGHTA, FQGTGA. After removal of 6 bases from V and 7 bases from J, the junction contained 6 bases not matched to a gene. CDR3 length: 14 amino acids. CDR3 nucleotide sequence: TGTGCCAGCAGGGGGACAGGGTTGAGCGGGGAGCTGTTTTTT. Amino acids: CASRGTGLSGELFF.

The chain recombines TRBV7-9 with TRBJ2-3, with a possible D match to TRBD2 (6 bases). Trimming took off 2 bases at V and 6 bases at J, with 15 bases between the two ends. Germline CDR1 reads SEHNR; CDR2 reads FQNEAQ (reference sequence). This CDR3 is built from 15 residues. CDR3 coding DNA: TGTGCCAGCAGCTTAATGCGGGATGGAAGGGATACGCAGTATTTT. Translating gives CASSLMRDGRDTQYF.